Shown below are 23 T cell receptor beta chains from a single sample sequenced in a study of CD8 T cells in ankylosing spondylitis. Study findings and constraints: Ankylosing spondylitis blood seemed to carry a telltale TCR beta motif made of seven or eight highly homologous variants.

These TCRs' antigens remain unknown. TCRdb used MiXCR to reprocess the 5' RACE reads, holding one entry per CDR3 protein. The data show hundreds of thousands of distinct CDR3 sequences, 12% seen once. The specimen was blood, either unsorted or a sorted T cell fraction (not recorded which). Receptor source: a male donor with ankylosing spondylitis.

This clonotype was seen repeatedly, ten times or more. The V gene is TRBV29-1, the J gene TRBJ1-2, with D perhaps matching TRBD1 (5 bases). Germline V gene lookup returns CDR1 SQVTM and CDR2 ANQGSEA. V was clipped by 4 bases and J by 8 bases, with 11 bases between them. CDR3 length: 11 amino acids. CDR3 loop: CSVGWDGGYTF. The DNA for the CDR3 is TGCAGCGTTGGGTGGGACGGGGGCTACACCTTC. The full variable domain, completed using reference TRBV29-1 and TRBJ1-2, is SAVISQKPSRDICQRGTSLTIQCQVDSQVTMMFWYRQQPGQSLTLIATANQGSEATYESGFVIDKFPISRPNLTFSTLTVSNMSPEDSSIYLCSVGWDGGYTFGSGTRLTVV.

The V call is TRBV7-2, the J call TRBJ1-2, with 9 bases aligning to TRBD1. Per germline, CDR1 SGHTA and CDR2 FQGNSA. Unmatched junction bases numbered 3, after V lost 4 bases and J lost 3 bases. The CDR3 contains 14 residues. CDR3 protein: CASSSNRGHYGYTF. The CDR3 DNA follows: TGTGCCAGCAGCTCCAACAGGGGGCACTATGGCTACACCTTC.

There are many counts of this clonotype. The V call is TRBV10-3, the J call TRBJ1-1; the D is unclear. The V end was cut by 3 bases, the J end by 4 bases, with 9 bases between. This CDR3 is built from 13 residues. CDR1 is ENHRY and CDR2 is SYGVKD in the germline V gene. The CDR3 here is CAISDREGTEAFF. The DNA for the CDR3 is TGTGCCATCAGTGACCGGGAGGGCACTGAAGCTTTCTTT.

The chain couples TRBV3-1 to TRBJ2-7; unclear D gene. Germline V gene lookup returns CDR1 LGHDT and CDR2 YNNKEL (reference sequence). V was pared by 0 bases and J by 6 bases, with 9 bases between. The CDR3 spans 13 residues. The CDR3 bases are TGTGCCAGCAGCCAAGATCACTCTTCCGAGCAGTACTTC. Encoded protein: CASSQDHSSEQYF.

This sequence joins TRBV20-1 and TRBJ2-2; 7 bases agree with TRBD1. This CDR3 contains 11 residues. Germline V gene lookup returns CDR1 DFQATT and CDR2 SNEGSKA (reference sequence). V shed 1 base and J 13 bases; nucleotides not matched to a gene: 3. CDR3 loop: CSARVTGRLFF. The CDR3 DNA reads TGCAGTGCTAGAGTGACAGGGAGGCTGTTTTTT.

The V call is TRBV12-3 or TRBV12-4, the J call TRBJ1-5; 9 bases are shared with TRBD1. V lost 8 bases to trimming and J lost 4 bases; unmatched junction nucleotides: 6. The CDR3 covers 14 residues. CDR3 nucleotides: TGTGCCAGCGGCCGGACAGGGGAAAATCAGCCCCAGCATTTT. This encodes CASGRTGENQPQHF.

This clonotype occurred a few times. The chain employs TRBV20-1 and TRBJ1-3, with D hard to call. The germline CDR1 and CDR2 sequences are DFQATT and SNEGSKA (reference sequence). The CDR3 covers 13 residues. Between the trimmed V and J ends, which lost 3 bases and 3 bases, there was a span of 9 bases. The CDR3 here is CSARNSLGNTIYF. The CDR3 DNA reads TGCAGTGCTAGGAACAGCCTTGGAAACACCATATATTTT.

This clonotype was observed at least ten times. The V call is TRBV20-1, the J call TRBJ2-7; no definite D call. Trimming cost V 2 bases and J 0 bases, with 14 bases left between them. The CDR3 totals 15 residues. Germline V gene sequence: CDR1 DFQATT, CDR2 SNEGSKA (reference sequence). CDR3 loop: CSARQVGTSSYEQYF. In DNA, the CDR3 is TGCAGTGCTAGACAAGTGGGTACGAGCTCCTACGAGCAGTACTTC.

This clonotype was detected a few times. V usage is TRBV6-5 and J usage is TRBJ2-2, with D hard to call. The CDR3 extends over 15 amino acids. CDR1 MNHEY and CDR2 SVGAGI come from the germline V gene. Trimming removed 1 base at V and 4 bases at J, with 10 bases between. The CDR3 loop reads CASSYFLWATGELFF. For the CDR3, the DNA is TGTGCCAGCAGTTACTTTCTCTGGGCCACCGGGGAGCTGTTTTTT.

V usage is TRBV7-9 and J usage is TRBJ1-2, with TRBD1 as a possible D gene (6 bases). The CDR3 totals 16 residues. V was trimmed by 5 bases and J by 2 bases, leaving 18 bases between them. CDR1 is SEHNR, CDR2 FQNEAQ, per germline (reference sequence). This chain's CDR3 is CASSEWFGGANYGYTF. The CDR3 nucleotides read TGTGCCAGCAGCGAATGGTTCGGGGGCGCGAACTATGGCTACACCTTC. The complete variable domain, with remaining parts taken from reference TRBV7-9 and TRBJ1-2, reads DTGVSQNPRHKITKRGQNVTFRCDPISEHNRLYWYRQTLGQGPEFLTYFQNEAQLEKSRLLSDRFSAERPKGSFSTLEIQRTEQGDSAMYLCASSEWFGGANYGYTFGSGTRLTVV.

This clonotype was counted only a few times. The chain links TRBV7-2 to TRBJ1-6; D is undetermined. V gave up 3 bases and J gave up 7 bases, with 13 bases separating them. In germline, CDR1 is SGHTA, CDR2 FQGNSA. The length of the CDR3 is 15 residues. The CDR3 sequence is CASSFGLVRNSPLHF. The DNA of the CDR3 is TGTGCCAGCAGCTTTGGACTGGTACGGAATTCACCCCTCCACTTT.

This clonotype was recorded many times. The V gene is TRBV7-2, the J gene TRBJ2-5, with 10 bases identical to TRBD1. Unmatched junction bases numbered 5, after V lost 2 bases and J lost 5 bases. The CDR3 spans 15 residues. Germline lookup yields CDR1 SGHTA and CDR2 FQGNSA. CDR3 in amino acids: CASSLTGQGGETQYF. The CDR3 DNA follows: TGTGCCAGCAGCTTAACCGGACAGGGGGGGGAGACCCAGTACTTC.

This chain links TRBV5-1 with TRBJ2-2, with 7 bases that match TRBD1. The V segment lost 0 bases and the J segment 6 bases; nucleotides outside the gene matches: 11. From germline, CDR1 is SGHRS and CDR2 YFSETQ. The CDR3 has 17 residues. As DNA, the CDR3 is TGCGCCAGCAGCTTGGGTACCGGGACAGAATACTCCGGGGAGCTGTTTTTT. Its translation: CASSLGTGTEYSGELFF.

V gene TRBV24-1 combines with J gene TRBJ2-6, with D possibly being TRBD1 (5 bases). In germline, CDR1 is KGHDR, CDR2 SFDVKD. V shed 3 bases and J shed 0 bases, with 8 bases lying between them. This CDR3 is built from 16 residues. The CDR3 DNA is TGTGCCACCAGTGATCCGACAGCCTCTGGGGCCAACGTCCTGACTTTC. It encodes CATSDPTASGANVLTF.

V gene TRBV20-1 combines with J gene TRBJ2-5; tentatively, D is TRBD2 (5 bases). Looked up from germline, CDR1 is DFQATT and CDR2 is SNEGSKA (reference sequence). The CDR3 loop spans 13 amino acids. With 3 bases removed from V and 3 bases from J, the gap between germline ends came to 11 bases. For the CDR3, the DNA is TGCAGTGCTAGTCGGGGTGGAAAAGAGACCCAGTACTTC. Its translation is CSASRGGKETQYF.

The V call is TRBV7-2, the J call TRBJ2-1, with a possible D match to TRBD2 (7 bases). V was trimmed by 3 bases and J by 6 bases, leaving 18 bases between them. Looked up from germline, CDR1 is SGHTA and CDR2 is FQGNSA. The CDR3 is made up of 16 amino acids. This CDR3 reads CASSFQGGVRGNEQFF. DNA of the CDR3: TGTGCCAGCAGCTTCCAAGGGGGGGTCAGGGGCAATGAGCAGTTCTTC.

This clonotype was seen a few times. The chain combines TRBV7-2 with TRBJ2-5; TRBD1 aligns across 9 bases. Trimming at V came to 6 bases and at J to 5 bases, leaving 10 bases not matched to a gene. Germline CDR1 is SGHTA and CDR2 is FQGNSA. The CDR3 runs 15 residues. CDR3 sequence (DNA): TGTGCCAGCAGGTTGAGGGGGACAGGGTGGGAGACCCAGTACTTC. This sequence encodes CASRLRGTGWETQYF.

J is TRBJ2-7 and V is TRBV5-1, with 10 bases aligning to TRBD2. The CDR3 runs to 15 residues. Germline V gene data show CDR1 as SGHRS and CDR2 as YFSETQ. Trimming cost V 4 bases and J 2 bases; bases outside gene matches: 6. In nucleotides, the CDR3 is TGCGCCAGCAGCCCACGGACTAGCGGTCCCTACGAGCAGTACTTC. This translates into CASSPRTSGPYEQYF.

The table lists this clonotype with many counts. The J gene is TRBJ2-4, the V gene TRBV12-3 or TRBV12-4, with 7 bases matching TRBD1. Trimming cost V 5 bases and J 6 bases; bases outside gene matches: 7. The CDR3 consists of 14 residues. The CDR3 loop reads CASSDTGVGNIQYF. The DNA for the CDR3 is TGTGCCAGCAGTGACACAGGGGTTGGAAACATTCAGTACTTC.

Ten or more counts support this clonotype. The CDR3 loop is CASSRPQGSSAAFF. CDR3 coding DNA: TGTGCCAGCAGCCGTCCCCAGGGGAGTAGCGCAGCTTTCTTT. The chain carries TRBV12-3 or TRBV12-4 and TRBJ1-1; D is perhaps TRBD1 (6 bases). V dropped 6 bases and J dropped 10 bases, with 21 bases sitting between them. The length of the CDR3 is 14 residues.

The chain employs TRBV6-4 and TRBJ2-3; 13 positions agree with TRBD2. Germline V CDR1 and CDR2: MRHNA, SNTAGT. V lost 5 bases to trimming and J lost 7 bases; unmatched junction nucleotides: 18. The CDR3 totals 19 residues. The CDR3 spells CASSPSFWTSGRRGNTQYF. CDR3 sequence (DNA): TGTGCCAGCAGTCCCTCGTTTTGGACTAGCGGGAGAAGAGGTAATACGCAGTATTTT.

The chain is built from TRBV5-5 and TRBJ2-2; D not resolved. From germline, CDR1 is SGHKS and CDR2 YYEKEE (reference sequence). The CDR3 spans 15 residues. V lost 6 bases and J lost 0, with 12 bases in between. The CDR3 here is CASIPGITNTGELFF. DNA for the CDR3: TGTGCCAGCATCCCGGGCATAACGAACACCGGGGAGCTGTTTTTT.

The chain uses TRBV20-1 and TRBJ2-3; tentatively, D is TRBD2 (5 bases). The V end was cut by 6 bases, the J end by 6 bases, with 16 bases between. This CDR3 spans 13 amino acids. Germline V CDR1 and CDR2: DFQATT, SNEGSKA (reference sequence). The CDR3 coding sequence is TGCAGTGCCCGTAGCGCCTGGGTGGATACGCAGTATTTT. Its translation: CSARSAWVDTQYF.